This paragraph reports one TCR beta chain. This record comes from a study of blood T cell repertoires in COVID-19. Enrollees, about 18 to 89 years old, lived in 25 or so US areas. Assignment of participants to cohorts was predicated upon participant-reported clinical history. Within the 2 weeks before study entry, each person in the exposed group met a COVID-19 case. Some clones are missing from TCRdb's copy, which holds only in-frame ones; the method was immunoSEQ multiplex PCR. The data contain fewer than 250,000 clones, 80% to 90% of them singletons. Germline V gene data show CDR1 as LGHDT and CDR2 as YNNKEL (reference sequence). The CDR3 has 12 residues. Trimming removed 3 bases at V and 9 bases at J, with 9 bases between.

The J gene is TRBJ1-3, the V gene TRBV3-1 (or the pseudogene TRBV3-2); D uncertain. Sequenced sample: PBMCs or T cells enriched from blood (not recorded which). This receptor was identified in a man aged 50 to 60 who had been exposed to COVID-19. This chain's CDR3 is CASSHQGGTIYF. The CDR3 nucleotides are TGTGCCAGCAGCCACCAAGGCGGCACCATATATTTT.